These T cell receptor beta chains were read from a single sample in a study of identical twins. In TCRdb, the 5' RACE reads were re-called with MiXCR into one record per CDR3 protein. The sample has some 760,000 distinct CDR3 sequences, roughly 20% seen once; the top ten hold roughly 13%. This sample also appeared in a second study, on T cells expressing NK-cell markers.

Sequenced input: PBMCs. The receptors shown here come from a woman aged 18-29 years in good health. The CDR3 runs from the conserved cysteine through the conserved F or W. D genes are given only for firm matches. Expanded clones are given a class, and other clones once, few, many or no size at all.

j_gene,abundance,v_gene,d_gene,CDR3nt,CDR3aa
TRBJ2-5,-,TRBV7-8,-,TGTGCCAGCATCCTCTTAGCGGAAGAGACCCAGTACTTC,CASILLAEETQYF
TRBJ2-3,few,TRBV7-2,TRBD2,TGTGCCAGCAGCTTAGTGGGGAGGGGCACAGATACGCAGTATTTT,CASSLVGRGTDTQYF
TRBJ2-3,few,TRBV30,-,TGTGCCTCCATTTCGCGCACAGATACGCAGTATTTT,CASISRTDTQYF
TRBJ2-2,-,TRBV29-1,-,TGCAGCGTTCGGCGGGGCTCCAACACCGGGGAGCTGTTTTTT,CSVRRGSNTGELFF
TRBJ1-5,-,TRBV7-8,-,TGTGCCAGCAGCTTGGAGGTGGGTACCTGGAATCAGCCCCAGCATTTT,CASSLEVGTWNQPQHF
TRBJ2-6,-,TRBV9,-,TGTGCCAGCAGCGTTGGGGGAGGTTCGGGGGCCAACGTCCTGACTTTC,CASSVGGGSGANVLTF
TRBJ2-1,few,TRBV4-3,TRBD2,TGCGCCAGCAGCCAAGAGCTGGGCGGGAGGTCAAATGAGCAGTTCTTC,CASSQELGGRSNEQFF
TRBJ2-1,few,TRBV4-3,-,TGCGCCAGCAGCCGTCAGGTGGGCGGCTCCTACAATGAGCAGTTCTTC,CASSRQVGGSYNEQFF
TRBJ2-5,few,TRBV6-2/TRBV6-3,-,TGTGCCATTCGAAGTAGCGCACAGACCCAGTACTTC,CAIRSSAQTQYF
TRBJ2-3,-,TRBV20-1,-,TGCAGTGCTCCCCAACGAGCAGGGGTTATCACAGATACGCAGTATTTT,CSAPQRAGVITDTQYF
TRBJ2-3,few,TRBV6-1,-,TGTGCCAGCAGGACGAAGTACAGGGATACGCAGTATTTT,CASRTKYRDTQYF
TRBJ2-7,few,TRBV5-4,-,TGTGCCAGCAGCTTGGATTTAGGGGGCTACGAGCAGTACTTC,CASSLDLGGYEQYF
TRBJ1-2,-,TRBV6-5,TRBD1,TGTGCCAGCAGTTCTCCAGGGGGCGACTATGGCTACACCTTC,CASSSPGGDYGYTF
TRBJ2-7,-,TRBV7-2,TRBD2,TGTGCCAGCAGCTTAATTGCGGGAGCAGCCGAGCAGTACTTC,CASSLIAGAAEQYF
TRBJ2-1,-,TRBV6-2/TRBV6-3,-,TGTGCCAGCAGCCCCCGGGACTCCAAGCAGTTCTTC,CASSPRDSKQFF
TRBJ1-2,-,TRBV10-2,-,TGCGCCAGCAGCCTCCAGGGGTTCAGCTATGGCTACACCTTC,CASSLQGFSYGYTF
TRBJ2-2,few,TRBV29-1,-,TGCAGCGTTGAAGATGCGCGGGACGGGGAGCTGTTTTTT,CSVEDARDGELFF
TRBJ1-1,-,TRBV6-5,-,TGTGCCAGCAGTTACTCGAAAGGGAAATGCACTGAAGCTTTCTTT,CASSYSKGKCTEAFF
TRBJ2-1,few,TRBV6-1,-,TGTGCCAGCAGACCCACCCGGGGGGCGGTTTGGGTCAATGAGCAGTTCTTC,CASRPTRGAVWVNEQFF
TRBJ2-7,many,TRBV12-3/TRBV12-4,-,TGTGCCAGCAGTCCAGGGGGGGGATCCAAGGAGCAGTACTTC,CASSPGGGSKEQYF
TRBJ2-4,-,TRBV15,TRBD2,TGTGCCACCAGCAGGGGCACGGGGGGCATTCAGTACTTC,CATSRGTGGIQYF
TRBJ1-2,many,TRBV6-1,TRBD1,TGTGCCAGCAGTGCTTCGGGACAGAGAAGTTCCTATGGCTACACCTTC,CASSASGQRSSYGYTF
TRBJ2-4,few,TRBV6-2/TRBV6-3,-,TGTGCCAGCAGCCGCAGGGACGATTATCAGTACTTC,CASSRRDDYQYF
TRBJ2-2,few,TRBV5-1,-,TGCGCCAGCAGCCCCCTGGTTGAGACCGGGGAGCTGTTTTTT,CASSPLVETGELFF